This TCR beta chain is from a study of blood T cell repertoires in COVID-19 (dated by TCRdb to 2020 to 2021). Notes on the research overall: The collaborator samples originated in the United States, Italy and Spain and spanned the acute and convalescent phases of COVID-19. The material from the prospective study consisted of cDNA or gDNA derived from T cells, B-cell-depleted T cells, or PBMCs. The dataset comprised deeply sampled blood TCRbeta repertoires from subjects exposed to, actively infected with, or recovered from COVID-19. A freely available public database, intended as a resource for researchers studying the immune response to SARS-CoV-2, is where the repertoires were released. Samples were obtained from the ongoing ImmuneRACE study (first 160 participants) and from 1,000 to 1,500 subjects provided by 6 global collaborators. The sample metadata nearly always contained a de-identified subject ID, COVID-19 status, age in years and sex. Where HLA class I and class II types were available, the types were taken from metadata supplied by the sample provider, not from assay-based typing. What the authors observed across the whole study: The quantity of clinical and demographic metadata differed by source and by participant and was supplied without curation.

Counted from cysteine to phenylalanine, this CDR3 has 15 amino acids. The kept DNA is CDR3 alone, 45 bases in frame from the first base. The germline V end is reduced by 5 bases and the J end by 3 bases; junction bases left unmatched: 5. The germline V gene sets CDR1 to MNHNS and CDR2 to SASEGT. In the prospective study, participants were about 18 to 95 years old, resided in fewer than 25 geographic areas of the United States, and were enrolled through a virtual design. Cohort assignment in the prospective study relied on participant-reported clinical history from a screening survey and a study questionnaire. Recovered participants in ImmuneRACE Cohort 3 were defined as having two consecutive negative NP/OP PCR tests, clearance from a healthcare professional, or resolution of symptoms. Each participant in the prospective study had whole blood, serum and a nasopharyngeal or oropharyngeal swab collected by mobile phlebotomists. Additional blood draws and questionnaires over an approximately two-month period could optionally be provided by prospective study participants. Before DNA extraction, prospective study blood samples were shipped either frozen or at room temperature.

To note about this clone: The clone's antigen remains unknown. Base qualities are not provided; no much larger clone lies one nucleotide away.

TCRbeta CDR3 regions were amplified from genomic DNA using the immunoSEQ Assay, a bias-controlled multiplex PCR. The original pipeline was this. Nucleated cell counts per sample were estimated from amplification of reference gene primers within the assay. Sequence reads were collapsed and filtered to measure the absolute abundance of every unique TCRbeta CDR3 rearrangement. For each sample, productive Simpson clonality was calculated as the square root of Simpson's diversity index across productive rearrangements. As stored in TCRdb, this immuneACCESS dataset retains in-frame rearrangements with V and J assigned. A fraction of the clones does not appear; measured against another copy, unresolved V genes explain less than half of the discrepancy, and the remainder lacks a known reason. The V and J calls and clone size were taken over from that table, and D and trimming were inferred from the DNA. The sample table shows 250,000 to 300,000 clones, and 85% to 90% are seen once. The top ten hold 15% to 19% of the sample.

Material for sequencing was PBMCs or T cells enriched from blood (not recorded which). The chain links TRBV6-1 with TRBJ1-3; the junction holds 9 bases that match TRBD1. This TCR came from a man aged 18 to 30 who had recovered from COVID-19. The DNA sequence is given as TGTGCCAGCAGTACCGGGACAGGGATTGGAAACACCATATATTTT. Its coded protein is CASSTGTGIGNTIYF.